Following are 9 T cell receptor beta chains from one sample sequenced in a study of shared clonotypes between healthy human individuals. Measured with immunoSEQ multiplex PCR; TCRdb has only the in-frame clones, and not every one. This sample has some 2.1 million clones, with approximately 95% found just once. Terminally differentiated effector memory CD45RA+ cells were excluded from the naive CD8 cells, which were CD45RO-negative and positively selected for CCR7. The sequenced sample was naive CD8+ T cells sorted from blood. These receptors were obtained from a man in his late teens or twenties in good health.

The chain uses TRBV27 and TRBJ2-2; the match to TRBD2 covers 7 bases. There are 14 residues in the CDR3. Per germline, CDR1 MNHEY and CDR2 SMNVEV (reference sequence). Trimming removed 3 bases from V and 8 bases from J; junction bases left unmatched: 6. CDR3 in amino acids: CASSLGTTSGELFF. For the CDR3, the DNA is TGTGCCAGCAGTTTGGGGACTACCTCAGGGGAGCTGTTTTTT.

V usage is TRBV7-9 and J usage is TRBJ2-7; 10 nucleotides agree with TRBD1. The CDR3 loop spans 16 amino acids. Germline V gene sequence: CDR1 SEHNR, CDR2 FQNEAQ (reference sequence). V shed 5 bases, J shed 2 bases, and the junction held 9 bases outside the gene matches. In DNA, the CDR3 is TGTGCCAGCAGCCCTAAGGAAGGGACAGGGGCCTACGAGCAGTACTTC. Translated, it gives CASSPKEGTGAYEQYF.

The chain has TRBV7-6 and TRBJ1-2, with 9 bases lining up with TRBD1. In germline, CDR1 is SGHVS, CDR2 FNYEAQ. J lost 4 bases, V lost 4 bases, and 4 bases had no gene match. CDR3 length: 14 residues. CDR3 DNA: TGTGCCAGCAGCTCGACAGGGGGAGGCTATGGCTACACCTTC. It is translated as CASSSTGGGYGYTF.

J is TRBJ2-3 and V is TRBV6-5; TRBD2 agrees at 8 bases. CDR3 size: 14 residues. The ends lost 6 bases at V and 3 bases at J; junction bases unmatched: 5. Per the germline V gene, CDR1 is MNHEY and CDR2 is SVGAGI. The CDR3 region has the DNA TGTGCCAGCAGAAGCGGGGGCCGAACAGATACGCAGTATTTT. This sequence encodes CASRSGGRTDTQYF.

This rearrangement joins TRBV6-4 to TRBJ1-5; D is unresolved. Germline V gene sequence: CDR1 MRHNA, CDR2 SNTAGT. The CDR3 consists of 13 residues. With 3 bases removed from V and 5 bases from J, the gap between germline ends came to 8 bases. This chain's CDR3 is CASSEDGDQPQHF. CDR3 in DNA: TGTGCCAGCAGTGAAGACGGGGATCAGCCCCAGCATTTT.

Comment on this clone: Other DNA sequences in this sample translate to the same CDR3. This chain connects TRBV30 to TRBJ2-7; D is unresolved. Trimming took 0 bases from V and 6 from J, leaving 6 bases between them. Per germline, CDR1 GTSNPN and CDR2 SVGIG (reference sequence). The CDR3 runs 11 residues. The CDR3 DNA is TGTGCCTGGAGTGTACCCGGCGAGCAGTACTTC. This sequence encodes CAWSVPGEQYF.

The rearrangement joins TRBV7-9 to TRBJ2-2, with D perhaps given as TRBD1 or TRBD2 (6 bases each). Per the germline V gene, CDR1 is SEHNR and CDR2 is FQNEAQ (reference sequence). This CDR3 has 17 amino acids. The V end was cut by 5 bases, the J end by 0 bases, with 16 bases between. The CDR3 is CASSRGRGDSNTGELFF. As DNA, the CDR3 is TGTGCCAGCAGCCGGGGGCGGGGAGATTCGAACACCGGGGAGCTGTTTTTT.

The rearrangement links TRBV13 to TRBJ2-1; 14 nucleotides match TRBD2. Trimming at V came to 4 bases and at J to 6 bases, leaving 5 bases not matched to a gene. Germline values: CDR1 PRHDT, CDR2 FYEKMQ (reference sequence). The CDR3 runs 16 residues. The CDR3 nucleotides are TGTGCCAGCAGCTCAGGGGGACTAGCGGGAGTCAATGAGCAGTTCTTC. Amino acids: CASSSGGLAGVNEQFF.

Concerning this clone: This same CDR3 is encoded by further DNA sequences in the sample. The rearrangement joins TRBV6-5 to TRBJ1-5; no clear D. Germline lookup yields CDR1 MNHEY and CDR2 SVGAGI. The CDR3 is made up of 13 amino acids. The ends were cut back, 0 bases at V and 7 bases at J, with 7 bases in the middle. The CDR3 DNA reads TGTGCCAGCAGTTACTCGTCAGGACAGCCCCAGCATTTT. Residues: CASSYSSGQPQHF.